This entry describes one TCR beta chain. Germline values: CDR1 SGHTA, CDR2 FQGNSA. V gave up 3 bases and J gave up 5 bases, with 13 bases separating them. The CDR3 is 14 amino acids. These data are taken from a study of blood T cell repertoires in COVID-19. Data came from immunoSEQ multiplex PCR; TCRdb stores just in-frame clones and leaves some out. The table has around 220,000 clones, about 85% seen once; the top ten hold about 20%. This chain joins TRBV7-2 and TRBJ1-1; possibly TRBD1 for D (6 bases). The sequenced sample was peripheral blood. The source of this sequence is a man younger than 40 with active or convalescent COVID-19. CDR3 protein: CASSFGGAQTEAFF. CDR3 sequence (DNA): TGTGCCAGCAGCTTTGGGGGGGCGCAAACTGAAGCTTTCTTT.